Below, 8 T cell receptor beta chains from the same sample are listed, as sequenced in a study of blood T cell repertoires in COVID-19. The data were produced by immunoSEQ multiplex PCR, yet TCRdb's version contains in-frame clones alone and is incomplete. The top ten hold roughly 2.1% of the sample, which has roughly 250,000 clones, approximately 91% seen once. Sequencing used PBMCs or T cells enriched from blood (not recorded which). The receptors here all came from a middle-aged woman with acute COVID-19.

The table lists this clone with a few counts. The CDR3 protein is CSASRNNEQFF. The DNA for the CDR3 is TGCAGTGCTAGCCGTAACAATGAGCAGTTCTTC. The V call is TRBV20-1, the J call TRBJ2-1, with D hard to call. V lost 3 bases to trimming and J lost 5 bases, with 5 bases between them. The CDR3 extends over 11 amino acids. Germline V gene data show CDR1 as DFQATT and CDR2 as SNEGSKA (reference sequence).

This chain links TRBV7-9 with TRBJ2-1; 8 bases line up with TRBD2. Per germline, CDR1 SEHNR and CDR2 FQNEAQ (reference sequence). V lost 5 bases and J lost 3; bases outside the gene matches: 9. This CDR3 contains 16 residues. The CDR3 region is CASSPPGRGDYNEQFF. The DNA for the CDR3 is TGTGCCAGCAGCCCACCGGGGCGGGGGGACTACAATGAGCAGTTCTTC.

This clone was picked up one time. The chain is built from TRBV19 and TRBJ1-2, with D unresolved. There are 15 residues in the CDR3. Germline CDR1 reads LNHDA; CDR2 reads SQIVND (reference sequence). V lost 3 bases to trimming and J lost 0 bases, with 11 bases between them. CDR3 protein: CASSILRAANYGYTF. The CDR3 DNA is TGTGCCAGTAGTATCTTGCGGGCCGCTAACTATGGCTACACCTTC.

In its sample, this clone was seen a few times. The chain recombines TRBV11-3 with TRBJ2-3; no reliable D call. Germline V CDR1 and CDR2: SGHNT, YENEEA. Trimming took off 5 bases at V and 4 bases at J, with 7 bases between the two ends. There are 12 residues in the CDR3. The CDR3: CASSRRADTQYF. DNA for the CDR3: TGTGCCAGCAGCCGACGGGCAGATACGCAGTATTTT.

A note on this clone: Other nucleotide sequences in the sample specify the same CDR3. This sequence joins TRBV6-2 or TRBV6-3 and TRBJ2-7; D ambiguous. Trimming pared 6 bases from V and 0 bases from J, leaving 6 bases between. Per germline, CDR1 MNHEY and CDR2 SVGEGT. The CDR3 loop spans 12 amino acids. CDR3 region: CASSRSSYEQYF. DNA for the CDR3: TGTGCCAGCAGCCGGAGCTCCTACGAGCAGTACTTC.

The J gene is TRBJ1-2, the V gene TRBV5-4; 12 nucleotides agree with TRBD1. Germline CDR1 SGHNT, CDR2 YYREEE (reference sequence). This CDR3 comprises 15 residues. V gave up 4 bases and J gave up 2 bases; unmatched junction bases: 3. CDR3 coding DNA: TGTGCCAGCAGCGGGGACAGGGGGCGGAACTATGGCTACACCTTC. Translating gives CASSGDRGRNYGYTF.

This chain's CDR3 is CAWGQYSGANVLTF. The CDR3 region has the DNA TGTGCCTGGGGACAGTACTCTGGGGCCAACGTCCTGACTTTC. The V call is TRBV30, the J call TRBJ2-6, with D possibly TRBD1 on 6 matching bases. CDR1 and CDR2 from the germline V gene are GTSNPN and SVGIG (reference sequence). V dropped 5 bases and J dropped 0 bases, with 8 bases sitting between them. The CDR3 sequence is 14 residues long.

This chain uses TRBV23-1 with TRBJ2-2; no clear D gene. TRBV23-1 is filed as an ORF, its function uncertain. The CDR3 runs 17 residues. V was pared by 0 bases and J by 4 bases, with 15 bases between. CDR3: CASSQSTQQVCTGELFF. The CDR3, as DNA: TGCGCCAGCAGTCAATCGACCCAGCAGGTCTGCACCGGGGAGCTGTTTTTT.